This TCR beta chain appears in the sequencing data of a study of blood T cell repertoires in COVID-19. For the study at large: Sites in the United States, Italy and Spain provided acute and convalescent COVID-19 samples.

The CDR3 runs 15 residues. Per germline, CDR1 MDHEN and CDR2 SYDVKM. J gave up 4 bases and V 6 bases, and 9 bases lay outside the gene matches. The authors' processing: Reference gene primer amplification gave nucleated cell count estimates. Sequencing was performed with immunoSEQ multiplex PCR; in TCRdb, only in-frame clones are kept and a portion is missing. The V and J calls and clone size come from that table; D and trimming were worked out from the DNA. The sample lists over 90,000 clones, about 88% occurring once. The chain has TRBV28 and TRBJ1-2; 9 bases are shared with TRBD1. The sequence derives from a man aged 50 or older with active or convalescent COVID-19. Sequencing used peripheral blood. The CDR3: CASRPTGGSGYGYTF. In DNA, the CDR3 is TGTGCCAGCAGGCCGACAGGGGGGAGTGGCTATGGCTACACCTTC.